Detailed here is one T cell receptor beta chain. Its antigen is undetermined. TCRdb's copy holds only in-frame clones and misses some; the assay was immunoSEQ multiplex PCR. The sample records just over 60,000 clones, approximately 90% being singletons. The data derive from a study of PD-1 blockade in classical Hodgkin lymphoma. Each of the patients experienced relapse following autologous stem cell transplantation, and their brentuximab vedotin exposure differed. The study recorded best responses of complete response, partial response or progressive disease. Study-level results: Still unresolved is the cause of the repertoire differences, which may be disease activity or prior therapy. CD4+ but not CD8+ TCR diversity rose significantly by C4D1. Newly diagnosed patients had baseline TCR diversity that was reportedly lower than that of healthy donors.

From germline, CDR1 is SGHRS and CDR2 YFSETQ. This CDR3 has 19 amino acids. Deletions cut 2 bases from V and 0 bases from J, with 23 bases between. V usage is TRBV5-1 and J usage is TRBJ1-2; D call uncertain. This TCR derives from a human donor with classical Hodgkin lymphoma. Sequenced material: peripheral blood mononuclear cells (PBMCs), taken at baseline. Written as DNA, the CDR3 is TGCGCCAGCAGCTTATCTCTGAGGCCATCCGAGGGCGCTAACTATGGCTACACCTTC. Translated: CASSLSLRPSEGANYGYTF. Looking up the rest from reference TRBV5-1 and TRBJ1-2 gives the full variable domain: KAGVTQTPRYLIKTRGQQVTLSCSPISGHRSVSWYQQTPGQGLQFLFEYFSETQRNKGNFPGRFSGRQFSNSRSEMNVSTLELGDSALYLCASSLSLRPSEGANYGYTFGSGTRLTVV.